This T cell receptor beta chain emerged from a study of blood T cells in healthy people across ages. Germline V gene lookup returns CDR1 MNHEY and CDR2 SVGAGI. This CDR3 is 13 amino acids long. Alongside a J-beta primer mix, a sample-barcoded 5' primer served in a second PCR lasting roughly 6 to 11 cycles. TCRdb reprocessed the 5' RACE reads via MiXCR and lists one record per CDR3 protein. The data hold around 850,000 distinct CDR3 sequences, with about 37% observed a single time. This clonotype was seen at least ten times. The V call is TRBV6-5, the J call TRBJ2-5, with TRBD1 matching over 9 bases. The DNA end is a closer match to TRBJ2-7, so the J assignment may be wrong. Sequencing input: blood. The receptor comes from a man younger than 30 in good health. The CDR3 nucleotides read TGTGCCAGCAGTCAGACAGGGGGCTACGAGCAGTACTTC. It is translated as CASSQTGGYEQYF.